This T cell receptor beta chain originates from a study of CD8+CD57+ T cells in acquired aplastic anemia. Genomic DNA, serving as template, underwent TCR beta VDJ and CDR3 profiling. One entry per CDR3 protein results from TCRdb running MiXCR on the reads. This sample has 35,000 to 40,000 distinct CDR3 sequences, with around 82% found just once. The trim removed 8 bases at V and 8 bases at J, leaving 8 bases unmatched. CDR1 and CDR2 (germline): KGHDR, SFDVKD. The CDR3 consists of 13 residues. This rearrangement joins TRBV24-1 to TRBJ2-1; the match to TRBD1 covers 7 bases. This sequence was found in a human donor in good health, serving as a control. The sample consisted of sorted CD4+, CD8+, or CD8+CD57+ T cells (not recorded which) from PBMCs. CDR3 DNA: TGTGCCACCACCGGGACAGCCGGGCATGAGCAGTTCTTC. Translating gives CATTGTAGHEQFF.